These T cell receptor beta chains were read from a single sample in a study of control samples from healthy donors and cancer patients. The table came from immunoSEQ multiplex PCR; TCRdb's copy has only in-frame clones and leaves some out. The table includes 95,000 to 150,000 clones, 80% to 90% detected once. Source material: blood. The receptors come from a man aged 30 to 45 in good health. CDR3s include the opening cysteine and the closing phenylalanine or tryptophan. A D gene is named only where the DNA matches it firmly. Size is stated for part of the rows, as once, few or many counts, or as a class when the clone is expanded.

DNA	CDR3	J	D	V	size
TGCAGCGTCGAGCTGGCAGGGACCCAGCATTTT	CSVELAGTQHF	TRBJ1-5	NA	TRBV29-1	NA
TGTGCCAGCTCACCACGGGACTCAGATCAGCCCCAGCATTTT	CASSPRDSDQPQHF	TRBJ1-5	NA	TRBV18	NA
TGTGCCAGCAGCCAAGGGACAGCCCTCGGAGGCTACGAGCAGTACTTC	CASSQGTALGGYEQYF	TRBJ2-7	NA	TRBV3-1/TRBV3-2	NA
TGTGCCAGCTCACCACAGGGAGGGAGGGCTGAAGCTTTCTTT	CASSPQGGRAEAFF	TRBJ1-1	NA	TRBV18	once
TGTGCCAGCAAAGAAGAGGCTAACACAGATACGCAGTATTTT	CASKEEANTDTQYF	TRBJ2-3	NA	TRBV5-4	NA
TGTGCCAGCAGCCCGATGGGAAACACTGAAGCTTTCTTT	CASSPMGNTEAFF	TRBJ1-1	NA	TRBV3-1/TRBV3-2	NA
TGTGCCAGCAGTCTGAGGGGGGGCCTTGCAACTAATGAAAAACTGTTTTTT	CASSLRGGLATNEKLFF	TRBJ1-4	NA	TRBV2	NA
TGTGCCAGCGGTAAGAGGATCTACAATGAGCAGTTCTTC	CASGKRIYNEQFF	TRBJ2-1	NA	TRBV12-3/TRBV12-4	NA
TGTGCCAGCAGCTTAAGGGTTGGGGCCAACGTCCTGACTTTC	CASSLRVGANVLTF	TRBJ2-6	NA	TRBV7-9	NA
TGTGCCAGCAGCTTAGTAGGGGAAGAAGCTTTCTTT	CASSLVGEEAFF	TRBJ1-1	NA	TRBV7-9	NA
TGTGCCAGCAGAACTGACAGGGGCGAGTTCTATGGCTACACCTTC	CASRTDRGEFYGYTF	TRBJ1-2	TRBD1	TRBV11-2	NA
TGTGCCAGCAGCTTAGCCCAGGGTCCGTCCTACGAGCAGTACTTC	CASSLAQGPSYEQYF	TRBJ2-7	NA	TRBV7-8	many
TGTGCTAGTGGTTTGTCAGGGTACACTGAAGCTTTCTTT	CASGLSGYTEAFF	TRBJ1-1	NA	TRBV12-5	NA
TGTGCCAGCAGTTTCCCCGGACAGCCTTATGGCTACACCTTC	CASSFPGQPYGYTF	TRBJ1-2	NA	TRBV7-2	NA
TGCGCCAGCAGCTTGGACCTTTCCGCGGGAAGCCCTGAAGCTTTCTTT	CASSLDLSAGSPEAFF	TRBJ1-1	NA	TRBV5-1	NA
TGTGCCAGCAGCCGACTCGACACTGAAGCTTTCTTT	CASSRLDTEAFF	TRBJ1-1	NA	TRBV6-6	NA
TGTGCCAGCAGTTACCGTGCGGCAGATACGCAGTATTTT	CASSYRAADTQYF	TRBJ2-3	NA	TRBV6-6	once
TGTGCCAGCAGGGGGGTCCGGGACAGGGAGGCTGGCTACACCTTC	CASRGVRDREAGYTF	TRBJ1-2	TRBD1	TRBV6-5	few
TGTGCCAGCTCACCTCTAGGGCCCCCCGAGCCTGAAGCTTTCTTT	CASSPLGPPEPEAFF	TRBJ1-1	NA	TRBV18	NA
TGTGCCAGCAGCCCAGCGGGGGTACAGGATAGGCAGTATTTT	CASSPAGVQDRQYF	TRBJ2-3	TRBD2	TRBV6-6	NA
TGTGCCAGTCCTCCGGGGGGCGAGCAGTACTTC	CASPPGGEQYF	TRBJ2-7	TRBD2	TRBV5-6	NA
TGTGCCAGCTTGGAAGGTTGGAACACTGAAGCTTTCTTT	CASLEGWNTEAFF	TRBJ1-1	NA	TRBV2	NA
TGCGCCAGCAGCTTGGTAGGTGGTAACATGAACACTGAAGCTTTCTTT	CASSLVGGNMNTEAFF	TRBJ1-1	NA	TRBV5-1	once
TGTGCCAGCAGTCCCGGCCCGGGGGAGTATGGCTACACCTTC	CASSPGPGEYGYTF	TRBJ1-2	NA	TRBV7-2	NA
TGTGCCAGCAGCGCCTACAGCGGGGGGCCAGGCAATGAGCAGTTCTTC	CASSAYSGGPGNEQFF	TRBJ2-1	TRBD2	TRBV9	NA
TGTGCCAGCAGCTTGTATTTGCTTGAGCAGTTCTTC	CASSLYLLEQFF	TRBJ2-1	NA	TRBV5-4	NA
TGTGCCACCACCCCCGGCGGGGTCACTGAAGCTTTCTTT	CATTPGGVTEAFF	TRBJ1-1	NA	TRBV12-3/TRBV12-4	NA
TGCGCCAGCAGCCAAGATCCAGGACTAGCGGGGGGAGGCGAGACCCAGTACTTC	CASSQDPGLAGGGETQYF	TRBJ2-5	TRBD2	TRBV4-1	once
TGTGCCTGGAGATTGGTCCAACGGGGCTACACCTTC	CAWRLVQRGYTF	TRBJ1-2	NA	TRBV30	NA
TGCAGCACTTCGGGGGGCCCCACAGATACGCAGTATTTT	CSTSGGPTDTQYF	TRBJ2-3	NA	TRBV29-1	once
TGTGCCAGCTCACCAAACCGGGACTCGGATGGCTACACCTTC	CASSPNRDSDGYTF	TRBJ1-2	NA	TRBV18	NA
TGCGCCAGCAGCTTGAGGACGGGGGGCGACATTCAGTACTTC	CASSLRTGGDIQYF	TRBJ2-4	NA	TRBV5-1	once
TGCAGCGTTGGGTCCAGGGGGCGCCTGAACACTGAAGCTTTCTTT	CSVGSRGRLNTEAFF	TRBJ1-1	TRBD1	TRBV29-1	NA
TGTGCCAGCAGTTTAGGCCCAAACAATGAGCAGTTCTTC	CASSLGPNNEQFF	TRBJ2-1	NA	TRBV27	NA
TGTGCCAGCGTGGGGGGCTGGGTGAGCAATCAGCCCCAGCATTTT	CASVGGWVSNQPQHF	TRBJ1-5	NA	TRBV28	few
TGTGCCACCAGCAGAGATCCCGGCCCTGGGCAGCCCCAGCATTTT	CATSRDPGPGQPQHF	TRBJ1-5	NA	TRBV15	NA
TGTGCCACCGGAGGGGGGAGCTCCTACAATGAGCAGTTCTTC	CATGGGSSYNEQFF	TRBJ2-1	NA	TRBV24-1	NA
TGTGCCAGCTCACCTCTGCGGGAGTTCTACGAGCAGTACTTC	CASSPLREFYEQYF	TRBJ2-7	TRBD2	TRBV18	medium-sized
TGTGCCAGCAGCCCCGAGATTGGACAGGGGAGTCAGCCCCAGCATTTT	CASSPEIGQGSQPQHF	TRBJ1-5	TRBD1	TRBV7-6	once
TGTGCCAGCAGCTCTCAACCTCCCTCCGTTCTCCAGTTCTTC	CASSSQPPSVLQFF	TRBJ2-1	NA	TRBV3-1/TRBV3-2	NA
TGTGCCAGCAGTCCCTGGACTAACCTTAGGAATGAGCAGTTCTTC	CASSPWTNLRNEQFF	TRBJ2-1	NA	TRBV6-5	once
TGTGCCAGCAGCGCCGGCGGTTTGACTGAAGCTTTCTTT	CASSAGGLTEAFF	TRBJ1-1	NA	TRBV9	NA
TGCAGCGCCGCTCAAGAGACCCAGTACTTC	CSAAQETQYF	TRBJ2-5	NA	TRBV29-1	NA
TGTGCCAGCAGTCAAGATTTTAATTCACCCCTCCACTTT	CASSQDFNSPLHF	TRBJ1-6	NA	TRBV2	NA
TGCGCCAGCAGTTTAGCGGGTTTAGGGAATGAGCAGTTCTTC	CASSLAGLGNEQFF	TRBJ2-1	TRBD2	TRBV5-1	NA
TGCGCCAGCAGCTTAAGGACAGGGGCGCAGGTAGAAAAACTGTTTTTT	CASSLRTGAQVEKLFF	TRBJ1-4	TRBD1	TRBV5-1	NA
TGTGCCAGCAGTCGACAAGAGACCCAGTACTTC	CASSRQETQYF	TRBJ2-5	NA	TRBV12-3/TRBV12-4	few
TGTGCCAGCAGTTTGCGGGGCGTAATAGATACGCAGTATTTT	CASSLRGVIDTQYF	TRBJ2-3	NA	TRBV27	NA
TGCGCCAGCAGCGCGGACACAGGGAGCAGGGCCTTAGAGCAGTTCTTC	CASSADTGSRALEQFF	TRBJ2-1	NA	TRBV5-1	NA
TGTGCCACTACCCTGGCCGGACAGCACCCCAATCAGCCCCAGCATTTT	CATTLAGQHPNQPQHF	TRBJ1-5	NA	TRBV28	NA
TGTGCCAGCAGCTTAGTTAGCGGGGTCTTCTATAGGGACTACGAGCAGTACTTC	CASSLVSGVFYRDYEQYF	TRBJ2-7	TRBD2	TRBV7-2	NA
TGTGCCAGCAGTTTGGGACTCCAGAACACTGAAGCTTTCTTT	CASSLGLQNTEAFF	TRBJ1-1	NA	TRBV27	NA
TGTGCCAGCAGCTTGGGACTAGCGGGGGTGAGTGAGACCCAGTACTTC	CASSLGLAGVSETQYF	TRBJ2-5	TRBD2	TRBV5-4	NA